A selection of T cell receptor beta chains follows, all from one sample in a study of metastatic and nonmetastatic thyroid tumors. TCRdb called clones again from the PCR reads with MiXCR. The sample yields 20,000 to 30,000 clones, roughly 13% seen once. Sample: blood. These receptors were obtained from a female donor with papillary thyroid cancer or a benign thyroid nodule (not recorded which). Some clones in this sample may be carry-over from other donors' samples. The CDR3 runs from the conserved cysteine through the conserved F or W. D genes are given only for firm matches. The size field is filled for only some rows; it gives once, few, many or a size class.

D gene	J gene	V gene	clone size	CDR3 DNA	CDR3 protein
TRBD1	TRBJ2-1	TRBV24-1	many	TGTGCCACCAGTGACCCTGACAGGGGAAAAGATGAGCAGTTCTTC	CATSDPDRGKDEQFF
NA	TRBJ2-6	TRBV11-1	NA	TGTGCCAGCAGCCCCAACATCGATTTCTCTGGGGCCAACGTCCTGACTTTC	CASSPNIDFSGANVLTF
TRBD2	TRBJ2-4	TRBV20-1	many	TGCAGTGCGCCAGCGGGAGCCCAAAACATTCAGTACTTC	CSAPAGAQNIQYF
NA	TRBJ2-1	TRBV7-7	many	TGTGCTAGCAGCCTCGGCAGGGATTACAATGAGCAGTTCTTC	CASSLGRDYNEQFF
TRBD1	TRBJ2-4	TRBV5-1	many	TGCGCCAGCAGCCCACTGAGGCACGACAGGGACATTCAGTACTTC	CASSPLRHDRDIQYF
NA	TRBJ1-5	TRBV20-1	many	TGCAGTGCGTTTGAAGGAGGCAATCAGCCCCAGCATTTT	CSAFEGGNQPQHF
NA	TRBJ2-3	TRBV2	many	TGTGCCAGCAGTGATGAGGGGTATACTAGCACAGATACGCAGTATTTT	CASSDEGYTSTDTQYF
NA	TRBJ2-2	TRBV7-8	many	TGTGCCAGCAGCAGCCTACTAGGCGGGGAGCTGTTTTTT	CASSSLLGGELFF
NA	TRBJ2-1	TRBV7-3	NA	TGTGCCAACAGCCCGACCCTGGGAACCTACAATGAGCAGTTCTTC	CANSPTLGTYNEQFF
NA	TRBJ2-2	TRBV19	many	TGTGCCAGTAGTATTCTGGGGGCGCGTAACACCGGGGAGCTGTTTTTT	CASSILGARNTGELFF
TRBD1	TRBJ2-1	TRBV5-1	many	TGCGCCAGCAGCTTGGTTGGCGGGACAGGGGACAATGAGCAGTTCTTC	CASSLVGGTGDNEQFF
TRBD2	TRBJ2-3	TRBV19	many	TGTGCCAGTAGAAGAAGCGGGAGGCCCGAACGCACAGATACGCAGTATTTT	CASRRSGRPERTDTQYF
TRBD1	TRBJ2-3	TRBV5-4	NA	TGTGCCAGCAGCACCCCGGGACAGGGCACAGATACGCAGTATTTT	CASSTPGQGTDTQYF
NA	TRBJ1-2	TRBV18	NA	TGTGCCAGCTCACCTCCCGGGGGGCTCCTCTATGGCTACACCTTC	CASSPPGGLLYGYTF
NA	TRBJ2-2	TRBV4-2	many	TGTGCCAGCAGCCAATCTAGCGCGAACACCGGGGAGCTGTTTTTT	CASSQSSANTGELFF
NA	TRBJ2-7	TRBV30	once	TGTGCCTGGAGTGTGGTCGCCCTGGGGAGCTCCTACGAGCAGTACTTC	CAWSVVALGSSYEQYF
NA	TRBJ2-7	TRBV28	many	TGTGCCAGCAACCTCGGGCCCGGGGGAAGATACGAGCAGTACTTC	CASNLGPGGRYEQYF
TRBD1	TRBJ2-7	TRBV7-2	NA	TGTGCCAGCAGCTGGGGACAGTACTACGAGCAGTACTTC	CASSWGQYYEQYF
NA	TRBJ1-5	TRBV30	NA	TGTGCCTGGAACGGCCAGGGAGGCTATAGCAATCAGCCCCAGCATTTT	CAWNGQGGYSNQPQHF
NA	TRBJ1-1	TRBV5-1	many	TGCGCCAGCAGCTTGCTCACTACGAACACTGAAGCTTTCTTT	CASSLLTTNTEAFF
NA	TRBJ2-2	TRBV9	NA	TGTGCCAGCAGCGTAGGGACGGTTAACACCGGGGAGCTGTTTTTT	CASSVGTVNTGELFF
NA	TRBJ1-2	TRBV13	many	TGTGCCAGCAGCTTAGACAGCACCAACTATGGCTACACCTTC	CASSLDSTNYGYTF
NA	TRBJ1-3	TRBV6-2/TRBV6-3	few	TGTGCCAGCAGTTACTCAGGTACTGGAAACACCATATATTTT	CASSYSGTGNTIYF
NA	TRBJ1-1	TRBV28	many	TGTGCCAGCAGTTTATCGGTCAGGGAGCTGGGGAACACTGAAGCTTTCTTT	CASSLSVRELGNTEAFF
TRBD1	TRBJ2-1	TRBV2	once	TGTGCCAGCAGTGGACGGGACAGGGGAGCCTGGAAACATAATGAGCAGTTCTTC	CASSGRDRGAWKHNEQFF
NA	TRBJ2-7	TRBV7-8	NA	TGTGCCAGCAGCCCTTTTAGGGGGGGCTCCTACGAGCAGTACTTC	CASSPFRGGSYEQYF
TRBD1	TRBJ2-2	TRBV5-1	medium-sized	TGCGCCAGCAGCCCGACCGGGACAGGGATCCCCGGGGAGCTGTTTTTT	CASSPTGTGIPGELFF
NA	TRBJ2-3	TRBV20-1	many	TGCAGTGCTAGAGATCCAGCGGGTAGCACAGATACGCAGTATTTT	CSARDPAGSTDTQYF
NA	TRBJ2-1	TRBV7-3	many	TGTGCCAGCAGCCGGGGTTTCTCCTACAATGAGCAGTTCTTC	CASSRGFSYNEQFF
TRBD1	TRBJ2-1	TRBV5-5	NA	TGTGCCAGCAGCTTCCTGGACAGGGGTAATGAGCAGTTCTTC	CASSFLDRGNEQFF
NA	TRBJ1-5	TRBV30	NA	TGTGCCTGGAATCAGGGGAACAATCAGCCCCAGCATTTT	CAWNQGNNQPQHF
NA	TRBJ2-5	TRBV28	many	TGTGCCAGCAGTTTCATATGGGAGACCCAGTACTTC	CASSFIWETQYF
TRBD1	TRBJ1-2	TRBV6-1	NA	TGTGCCAGCAGGGGGGACAGGGCTAACTATGGCTACACCTTC	CASRGDRANYGYTF
NA	TRBJ2-1	TRBV5-1	medium-sized	TGCGCCAGCAGCTTGGGGACCGAGCTACTCAAGACCACCTTCACCTACAATGAGCAGTTCTTC	CASSLGTELLKTTFTYNEQFF
TRBD2	TRBJ2-1	TRBV20-1	many	TGCAGTGCTATTGCGGGGGCTAGCGGGAGGCCGGATGAGCAGTTCTTC	CSAIAGASGRPDEQFF
NA	TRBJ2-7	TRBV2	many	TGTGCCAGCAGTGAAGGACCCCGGGCCCTCGTTGAGCAGTACTTC	CASSEGPRALVEQYF
TRBD1	TRBJ2-7	TRBV3-1	NA	TGTGCCAGCAGCCAATGGACAGGGCCTCCTCCCTACGAGCAGTACTTC	CASSQWTGPPPYEQYF
TRBD1	TRBJ1-1	TRBV30	NA	TGTGCCTGGATTCGCTCGGGACAGATGAGTGACACTGAAGCTTTCTTT	CAWIRSGQMSDTEAFF
TRBD2	TRBJ2-5	TRBV5-1	NA	TGCGCCAGCAGCTTGACACTAGCGGGAGAAGAGACCCAGTACTTC	CASSLTLAGEETQYF
TRBD1	TRBJ1-3	TRBV14	many	TGTGCCAGCAGCCCCTGGACAGGGTCTGGAAACACCATATATTTT	CASSPWTGSGNTIYF
NA	TRBJ1-5	TRBV20-1	many	TGCAGTGCTAGACCGGGGGGGGCCAATCAGCCCCAGCATTTT	CSARPGGANQPQHF
NA	TRBJ2-5	TRBV9	many	TGTGCCAGCAGCGCCTCCGGAGTGGGAGAGACCCAGTACTTC	CASSASGVGETQYF
NA	TRBJ2-1	TRBV10-3	many	TGTGCCATCAGCACTAGTGGCTCCTACAATGAGCAGTTCTTC	CAISTSGSYNEQFF
NA	TRBJ1-4	TRBV4-1	many	TGCGCCAGCAGCCTCGGGTGGACTAATGAAAAACTGTTTTTT	CASSLGWTNEKLFF
TRBD2	TRBJ2-7	TRBV4-2	many	TGTGCCAGCAGCCCGCCTAAGGGGAGGGGAGAGCGGGAGGGACCCTACGAGCAGTACTTC	CASSPPKGRGEREGPYEQYF
TRBD2	TRBJ2-1	TRBV5-1	many	TGCGCCAGCAGCTTGGTTAGCGGGCCGTACAATGAGCAGTTCTTC	CASSLVSGPYNEQFF
NA	TRBJ2-5	TRBV18	many	TGTGCCAGCTCACCAAGGGACGGGCCAGGGGCCCAGTACTTC	CASSPRDGPGAQYF
NA	TRBJ1-1	TRBV19	many	TGTGCCAGTAGTATACAGGCGAACACTGAAGCTTTCTTT	CASSIQANTEAFF
NA	TRBJ1-1	TRBV29-1	many	TGCAGCGTAGCATTCAACACTGAAGCTTTCTTT	CSVAFNTEAFF
NA	TRBJ2-7	TRBV7-8	many	TGTGCCAGCAGCTTATCCCCCTCAACCTCCTACGAGCAGTACTTC	CASSLSPSTSYEQYF
NA	TRBJ1-1	TRBV5-8	many	TGTGCCAGCAGCCCCGGCTCGAACACTGAAGCTTTCTTT	CASSPGSNTEAFF
TRBD1	TRBJ2-7	TRBV6-1	NA	TGTGCCAGCAGTGCGGAGGACAGGTTATCCTACGAGCAGTACTTC	CASSAEDRLSYEQYF
NA	TRBJ2-5	TRBV7-9	many	TGTGCCAGCAGCTTTTTCTTGGACTCACAAGAGACCCAGTACTTC	CASSFFLDSQETQYF